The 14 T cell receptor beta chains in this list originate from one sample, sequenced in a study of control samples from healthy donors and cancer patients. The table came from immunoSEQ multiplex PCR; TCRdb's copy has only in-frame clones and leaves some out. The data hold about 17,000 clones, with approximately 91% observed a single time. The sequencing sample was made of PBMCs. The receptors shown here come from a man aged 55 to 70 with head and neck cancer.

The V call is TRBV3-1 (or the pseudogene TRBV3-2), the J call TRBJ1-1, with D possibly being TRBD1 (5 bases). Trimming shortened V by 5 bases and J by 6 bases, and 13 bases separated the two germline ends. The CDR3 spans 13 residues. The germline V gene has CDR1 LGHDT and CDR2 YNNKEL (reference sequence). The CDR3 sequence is CASSSVRGSEAFF. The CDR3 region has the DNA TGTGCCAGCAGCTCCGTACGGGGGTCTGAAGCTTTCTTT.

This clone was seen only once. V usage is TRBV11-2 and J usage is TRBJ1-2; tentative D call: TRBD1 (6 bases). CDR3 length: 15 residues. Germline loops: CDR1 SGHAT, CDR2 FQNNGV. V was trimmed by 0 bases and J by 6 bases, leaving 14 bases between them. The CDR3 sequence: CASSLDPAGADGYTF. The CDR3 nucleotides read TGTGCCAGCAGCTTAGATCCGGCAGGGGCGGATGGCTACACCTTC.

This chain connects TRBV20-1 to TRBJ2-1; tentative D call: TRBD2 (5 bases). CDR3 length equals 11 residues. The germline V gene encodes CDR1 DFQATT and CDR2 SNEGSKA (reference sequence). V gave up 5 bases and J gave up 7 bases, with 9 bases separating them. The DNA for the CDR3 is TGCAGTGCTGAGCGAGGGAATGAGCAGTTCTTC. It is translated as CSAERGNEQFF.

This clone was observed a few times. CDR3 bases: TGTGCCAGCGGGGACCAAGGCAATGAGCAGTTCTTC. Encoded protein: CASGDQGNEQFF. The chain links TRBV27 to TRBJ2-1; D may correspond to TRBD1 or TRBD2 (5 bases each). Germline V gives CDR1 MNHEY, CDR2 SMNVEV (reference sequence). The CDR3 is made up of 12 amino acids. The V gene lost 8 bases and the J gene lost 6 bases, with 11 bases spanning the gap.

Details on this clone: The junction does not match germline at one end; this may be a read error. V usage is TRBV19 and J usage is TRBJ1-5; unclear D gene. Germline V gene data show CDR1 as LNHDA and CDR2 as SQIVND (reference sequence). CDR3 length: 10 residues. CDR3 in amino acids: CGLNNQPQHF. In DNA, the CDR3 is TGCGGACTTAACAATCAGCCCCAGCATTTT. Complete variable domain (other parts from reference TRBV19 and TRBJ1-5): DGGITQSPKYLFRKEGQNVTLSCEQNLNHDAMYWYRQDPGQGLRLIYYSQIVNDFQKGDIAEGYSVSREKKESFPLTVTSAQKNPTAFYLCGLNNQPQHFGDGTRLSIL.

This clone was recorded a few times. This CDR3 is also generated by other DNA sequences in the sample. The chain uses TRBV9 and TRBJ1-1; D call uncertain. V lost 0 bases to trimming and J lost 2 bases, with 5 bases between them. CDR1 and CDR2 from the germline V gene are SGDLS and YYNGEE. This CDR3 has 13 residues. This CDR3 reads CASSVEVNTEAFF. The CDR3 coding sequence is TGTGCCAGCAGCGTAGAGGTTAACACTGAAGCTTTCTTT.

The CDR3 reads CASSPRGEQYF. The CDR3 region has the DNA TGCGCCAGCAGCCCAAGGGGCGAGCAGTACTTC. The rearrangement uses TRBV10-2 and TRBJ2-7, with D perhaps matching TRBD1 (5 bases). CDR3 size: 11 residues. V was cut by 6 bases and J by 6 bases, with 9 bases left in between. Germline V CDR1 and CDR2: WSHSY, SAAADI.

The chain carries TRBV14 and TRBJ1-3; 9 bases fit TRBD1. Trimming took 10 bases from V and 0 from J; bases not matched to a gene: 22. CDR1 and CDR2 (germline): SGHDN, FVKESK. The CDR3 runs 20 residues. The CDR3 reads CATAPSYGSDRGLSGNTIYF. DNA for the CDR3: TGTGCCACCGCTCCTTCGTATGGGTCGGACAGGGGCCTCTCTGGAAACACCATATATTTT.

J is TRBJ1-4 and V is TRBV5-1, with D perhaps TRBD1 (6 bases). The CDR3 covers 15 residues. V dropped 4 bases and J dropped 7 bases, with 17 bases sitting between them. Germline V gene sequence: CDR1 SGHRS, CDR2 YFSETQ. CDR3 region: CASSPDGRGGEKLFF. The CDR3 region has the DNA TGCGCCAGCAGCCCGGACGGGAGGGGGGGTGAAAAACTGTTTTTT.

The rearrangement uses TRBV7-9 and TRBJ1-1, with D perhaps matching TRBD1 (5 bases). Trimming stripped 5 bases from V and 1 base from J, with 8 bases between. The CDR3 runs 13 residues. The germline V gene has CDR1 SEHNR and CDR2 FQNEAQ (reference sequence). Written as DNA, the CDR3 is TGTGCCAGCAGCCGGGACCAGAACACTGAAGCTTTCTTT. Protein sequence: CASSRDQNTEAFF.

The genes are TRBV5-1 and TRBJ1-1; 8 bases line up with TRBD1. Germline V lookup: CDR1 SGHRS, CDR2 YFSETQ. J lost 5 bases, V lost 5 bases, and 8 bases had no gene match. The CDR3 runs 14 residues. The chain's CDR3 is CASSTGTGVTEAFF. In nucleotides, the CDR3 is TGCGCCAGCAGTACTGGGACAGGAGTAACTGAAGCTTTCTTT. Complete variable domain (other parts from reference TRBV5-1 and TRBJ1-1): KAGVTQTPRYLIKTRGQQVTLSCSPISGHRSVSWYQQTPGQGLQFLFEYFSETQRNKGNFPGRFSGRQFSNSRSEMNVSTLELGDSALYLCASSTGTGVTEAFFGQGTRLTVV.

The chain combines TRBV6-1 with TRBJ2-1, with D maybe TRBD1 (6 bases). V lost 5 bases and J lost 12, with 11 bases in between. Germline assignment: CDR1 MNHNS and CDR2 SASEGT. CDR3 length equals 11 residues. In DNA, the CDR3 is TGTGCCAGCAGTTTTCTACAGGGGCAGTTCTTC. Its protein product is CASSFLQGQFF.

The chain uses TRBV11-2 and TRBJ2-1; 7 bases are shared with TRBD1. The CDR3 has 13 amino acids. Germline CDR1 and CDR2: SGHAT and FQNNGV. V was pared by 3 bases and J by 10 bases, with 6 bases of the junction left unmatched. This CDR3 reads CASSFTGVGEQFF. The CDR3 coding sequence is TGTGCCAGCAGCTTTACAGGGGTAGGAGAGCAGTTCTTC.

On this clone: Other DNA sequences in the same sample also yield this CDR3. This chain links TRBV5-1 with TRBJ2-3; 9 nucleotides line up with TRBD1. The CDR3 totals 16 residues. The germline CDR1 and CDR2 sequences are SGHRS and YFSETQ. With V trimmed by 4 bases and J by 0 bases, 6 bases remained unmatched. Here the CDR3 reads CASSQLGQGSTDTQYF. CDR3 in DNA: TGCGCCAGCAGCCAGCTTGGACAGGGGAGCACAGATACGCAGTATTTT.